The 18 T cell receptor beta chains below come from one sample, sequenced in a study of cytomegalovirus exposure and HLA in healthy donors. Primers included in the PCR were 60 Vbeta and 13 Jbeta primers. Repertoires were generated with immunoSEQ multiplex PCR, while TCRdb's copy carries only in-frame clones and drops some. The sample records approximately 97,000 clones, approximately 82% being singletons. The sequencing sample was made of PBMCs. All receptors come from a middle-aged man in good health and CMV-seronegative.

V and J are TRBV4-1 and TRBJ1-4; no clear D gene. The CDR3 covers 15 residues. Germline CDR1 is MGHRA and CDR2 is YSYEKL. V lost 1 base and J lost 0, with 6 bases in between. The CDR3 loop reads CASSQVGTTNEKLFF. The CDR3 DNA reads TGCGCCAGCAGCCAAGTCGGGACAACTAATGAAAAACTGTTTTTT.

J is TRBJ2-5 and V is TRBV6-6; TRBD1 might be the D (6 bases). The better agreement between TRBJ2-7 and the DNA end casts doubt on the J call. Germline V gene data show CDR1 as MNHNY and CDR2 as SVGAGI (reference sequence). The CDR3 is made up of 14 amino acids. For the CDR3, the DNA is TGTGCCAGCAGTTATCGGTCCAGGGGTAGCGAGCAGTACTTC. Protein sequence: CASSYRSRGSEQYF.

J is TRBJ1-1 and V is TRBV15; D gene uncertain. Trimming stripped 0 bases from V and 4 bases from J, with 12 bases between. Germline CDR1 LNHNV, CDR2 YYDKDF (reference sequence). The CDR3 is 15 amino acids. The CDR3 spells CATSRDRSGSTEAFF. For the CDR3, the DNA is TGTGCCACCAGCAGAGATAGGTCAGGTAGCACTGAAGCTTTCTTT.

This clone was found a few times. V is TRBV18 and J is TRBJ2-7, with 10 bases aligning to TRBD2. Germline V gene lookup returns CDR1 KGHSH and CDR2 LQKENI. The CDR3 extends over 18 amino acids. Trimming at V came to 2 bases and at J to 6 bases, leaving 16 bases not matched to a gene. CDR3 DNA: TGTGCCAGCTCACCAATCGATAGCGGGGGGCCTTTTCCCTCCGAGCAGTACTTC. Encoded protein: CASSPIDSGGPFPSEQYF.

Note on this clone: Distinct nucleotide sequences in the sample also encode this CDR3. This chain links TRBV9 with TRBJ2-1; 14 bases fit TRBD2. Germline CDR1 reads SGDLS; CDR2 reads YYNGEE. The V and J ends lost 2 bases and 4 bases, in that order; junction bases with no gene match: 5. The CDR3 consists of 17 residues. The CDR3 coding sequence is TGTGCCAGCAGCGTTGGGACTAGCGGGGGCCCTTACAATGAGCAGTTCTTC. Protein product: CASSVGTSGGPYNEQFF.

The J gene is TRBJ2-5, the V gene TRBV6-4; the match to TRBD2 covers 12 bases. V shed 3 bases and J 1 base; nucleotides not matched to a gene: 0. CDR3 length: 15 amino acids. Germline-derived CDR1 and CDR2 are MRHNA and SNTAGT. The CDR3 coding sequence is TGTGCCAGCAGTGAGACTAGCGGGGGCCAAGAGACCCAGTACTTC. Its protein is CASSETSGGQETQYF.

This clone was recorded a few times. The V and J genes are TRBV15 and TRBJ2-7; 8 bases match TRBD1. The J segment lost 3 bases and the V segment lost 1 base, leaving 11 bases of the junction unmatched. Germline CDR1 and CDR2: LNHNV and YYDKDF (reference sequence). CDR3 length equals 17 residues. The CDR3 spells CATSRGYRGTWSYEQYF. In nucleotides, the CDR3 is TGTGCCACCAGCAGAGGTTACAGGGGGACATGGAGCTACGAGCAGTACTTC.

This clone was counted a single time. The chain couples TRBV11-1 to TRBJ1-6; TRBD1 matches 8 bases. The CDR3 runs to 14 residues. Germline trimming cut 5 bases from V and 5 bases from J; bases unmatched to any gene: 2. Germline V gene data show CDR1 as SGHAT and CDR2 as FQDESV (reference sequence). As DNA, the CDR3 is TGTGCCAGCAGCCGGACAGGGAATAATTCACCCCTCCACTTT. This codes for CASSRTGNNSPLHF.

This clone came up a few times. The chain recombines TRBV14 with TRBJ2-5; D gene uncertain. Germline V gives CDR1 SGHDN, CDR2 FVKESK. V was trimmed by 2 bases and J by 5 bases, leaving 9 bases between them. The CDR3 length is 13 residues. The CDR3 protein is CASSQLAQETQYF. Here the CDR3 DNA reads TGTGCCAGCAGCCAATTAGCTCAGGAGACCCAGTACTTC.

Regarding this clone: At one end the junction does not follow the germline gene, possibly because of a read error. CDR3 bases: TGTGCCAGCGGCTTAGGTGAGGGATATGGCTACACCTTC. This codes for CASGLGEGYGYTF. The chain joins TRBV13 to TRBJ1-2; D unresolved. This CDR3 is 13 amino acids long. Germline assignment: CDR1 PRHDT and CDR2 FYEKMQ (reference sequence).

This chain links TRBV9 with TRBJ1-2; D perhaps matches TRBD1 (6 bases). V was shortened by 0 bases and J by 2 bases, with 11 bases between the two germline ends. CDR1 and CDR2 (germline): SGDLS, YYNGEE. CDR3 length equals 15 residues. The CDR3 spells CASSVDRDMNYGYTF. DNA for the CDR3: TGTGCCAGCAGCGTAGACAGGGATATGAACTATGGCTACACCTTC. Using reference TRBV9 and TRBJ1-2 for the parts outside the CDR3, the full variable domain is DSGVTQTPKHLITATGQRVTLRCSPRSGDLSVYWYQQSLDQGLQFLIQYYNGEERAKGNILERFSAQQFPDLHSELNLSSLELGDSALYFCASSVDRDMNYGYTFGSGTRLTVV.

The chain recombines TRBV19 with TRBJ2-5; TRBD1 matches 8 bases. The CDR3 loop spans 14 amino acids. Per germline, CDR1 LNHDA and CDR2 SQIVND (reference sequence). J gave up 7 bases and V 5 bases, and 9 bases lay outside the gene matches. The CDR3 DNA follows: TGTGCCAGTAGTCCGTCACAGGGGGTAGGGACCCAGTACTTC. Residues: CASSPSQGVGTQYF. Combining the CDR3 with reference TRBV19 and TRBJ2-5 gives the whole variable domain DGGITQSPKYLFRKEGQNVTLSCEQNLNHDAMYWYRQDPGQGLRLIYYSQIVNDFQKGDIAEGYSVSREKKESFPLTVTSAQKNPTAFYLCASSPSQGVGTQYFGPGTRLLVL.

The V gene is TRBV13, the J gene TRBJ2-3; perhaps TRBD2 as D (7 bases). The length of the CDR3 is 14 residues. The V gene's germline CDR1 is PRHDT and CDR2 FYEKMQ (reference sequence). V lost 5 bases and J lost 7, with 16 bases in between. The CDR3 DNA sequence: TGTGCCAGCAGCAAGGGAGGGGGGTTGTATACGCAGTATTTT. Translation: CASSKGGGLYTQYF.

The rearrangement joins TRBV7-8 to TRBJ1-4; perhaps TRBD1 as D (5 bases). Between the trimmed V and J ends, which lost 1 base and 7 bases, there was a span of 16 bases. Germline V CDR1 and CDR2: SGHVS, FQNEAQ. This CDR3 spans 16 amino acids. The CDR3 protein is CASSLGLGGAPEKLFF. CDR3 nucleotides: TGTGCCAGCAGCTTAGGCCTGGGAGGGGCTCCTGAAAAACTGTTTTTT.

The J gene is TRBJ1-3, the V gene TRBV7-9, with D possibly matching TRBD1 (5 bases). V was trimmed by 0 bases and J by 1 base, leaving 10 bases between them. There are 16 residues in the CDR3. Germline CDR1 SEHNR, CDR2 FQNEAQ (reference sequence). CDR3 amino acids: CASSLAPWTSGNTIYF. In nucleotides, the CDR3 is TGTGCCAGCAGCTTAGCGCCTTGGACATCTGGAAACACCATATATTTT.

DNA for the CDR3: TGTGCCAGCAGTGATCGGACTAGCACAGATACGCAGTATTTT. This encodes CASSDRTSTDTQYF. This chain uses TRBV2 with TRBJ2-3; perhaps TRBD2 as D (5 bases). CDR1 and CDR2 from the germline V gene are SNHLY and FYNNEI. Between the trimmed V and J ends, which lost 3 bases and 0 bases, there was a span of 7 bases. The CDR3 runs 14 residues.

The gene calls are TRBV9 and TRBJ1-2; a weak D match, TRBD1 (6 bases). This CDR3 contains 13 residues. V lost 4 bases and J lost 6, with 13 bases in between. CDR1 and CDR2 from the germline V gene are SGDLS and YYNGEE. The DNA of the CDR3 is TGTGCCAGCAGCCCCAGGGAGGGGGATGGCTACACCTTC. Its protein is CASSPREGDGYTF.

The rearrangement links TRBV5-8 to TRBJ1-2; D is uncertain. Germline V gene lookup returns CDR1 SGHTS and CDR2 YDEGEE. V was trimmed by 2 bases and J by 4 bases, leaving 12 bases between them. This CDR3 has 14 residues. The CDR3 here is CASSLDPGSYGYTF. The CDR3 DNA reads TGTGCCAGCAGCTTAGATCCAGGCTCCTATGGCTACACCTTC.